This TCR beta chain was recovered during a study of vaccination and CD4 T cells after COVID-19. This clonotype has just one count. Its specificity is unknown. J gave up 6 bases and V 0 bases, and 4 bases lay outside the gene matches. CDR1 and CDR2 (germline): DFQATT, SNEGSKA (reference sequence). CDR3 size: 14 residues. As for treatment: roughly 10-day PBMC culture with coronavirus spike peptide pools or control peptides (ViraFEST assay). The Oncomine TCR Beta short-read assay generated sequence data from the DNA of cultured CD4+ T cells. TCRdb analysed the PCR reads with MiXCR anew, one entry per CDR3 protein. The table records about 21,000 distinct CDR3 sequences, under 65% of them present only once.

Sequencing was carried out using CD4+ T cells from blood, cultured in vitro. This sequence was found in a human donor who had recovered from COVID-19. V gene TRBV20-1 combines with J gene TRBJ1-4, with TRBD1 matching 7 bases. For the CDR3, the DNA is TGCAGTGCTAGAGATCGACAGGGAGATGAAAAACTGTTTTTT. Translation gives CSARDRQGDEKLFF.